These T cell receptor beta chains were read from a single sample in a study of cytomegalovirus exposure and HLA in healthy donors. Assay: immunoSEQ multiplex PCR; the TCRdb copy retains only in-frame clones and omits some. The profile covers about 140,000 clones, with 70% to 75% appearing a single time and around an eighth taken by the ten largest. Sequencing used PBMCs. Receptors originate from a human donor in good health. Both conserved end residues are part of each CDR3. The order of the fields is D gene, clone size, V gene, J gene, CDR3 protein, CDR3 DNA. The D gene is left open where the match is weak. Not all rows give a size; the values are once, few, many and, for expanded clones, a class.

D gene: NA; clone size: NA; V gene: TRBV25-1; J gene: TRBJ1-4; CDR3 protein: CASSIRVGLEKLFF; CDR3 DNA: TGTGCCAGCAGTATCCGGGTCGGTTTGGAAAAACTGTTTTTT
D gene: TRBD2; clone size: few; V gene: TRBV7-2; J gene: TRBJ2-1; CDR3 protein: CASSTSDYNEQFF; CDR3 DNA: TGTGCCAGCTCGACTAGCGACTACAATGAGCAGTTCTTC
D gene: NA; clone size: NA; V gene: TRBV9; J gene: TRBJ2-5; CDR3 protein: CASSVAMGRETQYF; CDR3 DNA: TGTGCCAGCAGCGTAGCTATGGGGAGAGAGACCCAGTACTTC
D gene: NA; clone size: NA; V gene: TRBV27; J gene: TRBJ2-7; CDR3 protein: CASSSTYEQYF; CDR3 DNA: TGTGCCAGCAGTTCCACCTACGAGCAGTACTTC
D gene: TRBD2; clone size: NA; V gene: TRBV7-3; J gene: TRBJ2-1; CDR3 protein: CASSSGTSGSSYNEQFF; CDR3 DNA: TGTGCCAGCAGCTCTGGGACTAGCGGGAGCTCCTACAATGAGCAGTTCTTC
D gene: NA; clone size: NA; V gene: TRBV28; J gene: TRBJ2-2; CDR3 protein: CASLGNLLHGELFF; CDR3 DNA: TGTGCCAGTCTAGGTAATCTACTCCACGGGGAGCTGTTTTTT
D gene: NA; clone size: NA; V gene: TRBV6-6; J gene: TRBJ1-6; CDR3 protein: CASSYSNGGSNSPLHF; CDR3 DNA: TGTGCCAGCAGTTACTCGAATGGAGGGAGTAATTCACCCCTCCACTTT
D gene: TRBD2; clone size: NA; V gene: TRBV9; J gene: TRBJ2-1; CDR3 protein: CASSVSGRAYNEQFF; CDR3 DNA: TGTGCCAGCAGCGTTAGCGGGAGGGCTTACAATGAGCAGTTCTTC
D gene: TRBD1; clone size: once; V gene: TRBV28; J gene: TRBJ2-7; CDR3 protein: CASSLAGGTRNEQYF; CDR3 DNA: TGTGCCAGCAGTTTAGCAGGGGGCACGAGAAACGAGCAGTACTTC
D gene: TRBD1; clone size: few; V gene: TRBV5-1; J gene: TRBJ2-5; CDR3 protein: CASGSGGQETQYF; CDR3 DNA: TGCGCCAGCGGATCAGGGGGCCAAGAGACCCAGTACTTC
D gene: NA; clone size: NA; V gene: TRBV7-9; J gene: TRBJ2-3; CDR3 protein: CASRGGTARMIDTQYF; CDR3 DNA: TGTGCCAGCAGGGGCGGGACTGCCAGGATGATAGATACGCAGTATTTT
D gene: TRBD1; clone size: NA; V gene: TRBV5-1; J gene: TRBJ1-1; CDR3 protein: CASSRDRGLTEAFF; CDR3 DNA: TGCGCCAGCAGCCGTGACAGGGGGCTCACTGAAGCTTTCTTT
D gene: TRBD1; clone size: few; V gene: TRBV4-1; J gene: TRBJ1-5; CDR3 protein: CASSQVPGQGYQPQHF; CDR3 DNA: TGCGCCAGCAGCCAAGTGCCGGGACAGGGGTATCAGCCCCAGCATTTT
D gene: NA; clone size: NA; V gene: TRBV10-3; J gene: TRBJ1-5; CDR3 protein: CAISESRISNQPQHF; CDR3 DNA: TGTGCCATCAGTGAGTCGCGGATTAGCAATCAGCCCCAGCATTTT
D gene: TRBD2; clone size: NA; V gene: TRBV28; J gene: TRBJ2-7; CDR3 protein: CASSLSRGDLDEQYF; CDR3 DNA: TGTGCCAGCAGTCTCTCGCGGGGGGACCTGGACGAGCAGTACTTC
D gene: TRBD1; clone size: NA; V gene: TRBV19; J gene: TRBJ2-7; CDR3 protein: CASSIGRQGWKGEQYF; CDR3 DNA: TGTGCCAGTAGTATAGGGAGACAGGGATGGAAGGGGGAGCAGTACTTC
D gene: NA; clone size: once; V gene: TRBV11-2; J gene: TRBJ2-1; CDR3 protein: CASSLGLTNEQFF; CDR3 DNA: TGTGCCAGCAGCTTAGGGCTTACCAATGAGCAGTTCTTC
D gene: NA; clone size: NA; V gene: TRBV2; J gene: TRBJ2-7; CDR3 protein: CASRQSYEQYF; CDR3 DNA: TGTGCCAGTCGACAGTCGTACGAGCAGTACTTC
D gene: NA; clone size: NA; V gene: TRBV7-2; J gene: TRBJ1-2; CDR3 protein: CASSTWGGYTF; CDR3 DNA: TGTGCCAGCAGCACCTGGGGCGGCTACACCTTC
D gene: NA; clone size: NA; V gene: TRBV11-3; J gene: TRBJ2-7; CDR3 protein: CASSLEAVSYEQYF; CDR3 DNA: TGTGCCAGCAGCTTAGAAGCGGTCTCCTACGAGCAGTACTTC
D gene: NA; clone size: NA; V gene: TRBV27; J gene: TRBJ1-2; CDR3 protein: CASSLVGANYGYTF; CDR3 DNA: TGTGCCAGCAGTTTGGTCGGAGCTAACTATGGCTACACCTTC
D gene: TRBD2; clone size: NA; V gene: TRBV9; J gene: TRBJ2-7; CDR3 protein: CASSPHGGAENEQYF; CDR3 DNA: TGTGCCAGCAGCCCCCACGGGGGGGCCGAGAACGAGCAGTACTTC
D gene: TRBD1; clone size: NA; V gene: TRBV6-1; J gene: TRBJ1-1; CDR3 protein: CASPEPGQLNTEAFF; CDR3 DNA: TGTGCCAGTCCGGAACCGGGACAGCTGAACACTGAAGCTTTCTTT
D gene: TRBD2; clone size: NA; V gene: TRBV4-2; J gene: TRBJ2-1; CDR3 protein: CASSFRTSGMSNEQFF; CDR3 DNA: TGTGCCAGCAGCTTCCGGACTAGCGGGATGAGCAATGAGCAGTTCTTC
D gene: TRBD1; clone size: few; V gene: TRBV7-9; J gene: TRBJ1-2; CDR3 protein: CASSARDRSPYGYTF; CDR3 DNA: TGTGCCAGCAGCGCAAGGGACAGGTCCCCCTATGGCTACACCTTC
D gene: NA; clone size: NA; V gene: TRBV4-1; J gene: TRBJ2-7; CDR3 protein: CASSQVGGNYEQYF; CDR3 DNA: TGCGCCAGCAGCCAAGTAGGAGGAAACTACGAGCAGTACTTC
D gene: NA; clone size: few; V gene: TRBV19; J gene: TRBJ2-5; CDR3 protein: CASSGQFPLGETQYF; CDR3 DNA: TGTGCCAGTAGCGGACAGTTCCCTCTTGGAGAGACCCAGTACTTC
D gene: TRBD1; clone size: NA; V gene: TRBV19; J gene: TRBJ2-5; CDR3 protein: CASSILAAGGFETQYF; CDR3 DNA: TGTGCCAGTAGTATACTTGCGGCAGGGGGATTCGAGACCCAGTACTTC
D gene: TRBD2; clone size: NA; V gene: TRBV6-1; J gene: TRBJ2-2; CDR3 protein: CASSNPGGYTGELFF; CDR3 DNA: TGTGCCAGCAGCAACCCGGGGGGGTACACCGGGGAGCTGTTTTTT
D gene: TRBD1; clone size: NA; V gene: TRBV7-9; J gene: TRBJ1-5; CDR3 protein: CASSTDRGAGSNQPQHF; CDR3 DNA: TGTGCCAGCAGCACCGACAGGGGCGCTGGGAGCAATCAGCCCCAGCATTTT
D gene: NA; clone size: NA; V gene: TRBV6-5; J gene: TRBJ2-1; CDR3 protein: CASSNQGQPYNEQFF; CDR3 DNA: TGTGCCAGCAGTAATCAGGGACAACCATACAATGAGCAGTTCTTC
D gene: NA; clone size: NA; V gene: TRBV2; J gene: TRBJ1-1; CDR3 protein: CASSAELVNTEAFF; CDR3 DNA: TGTGCCAGCAGTGCTGAGCTGGTGAACACTGAAGCTTTCTTT
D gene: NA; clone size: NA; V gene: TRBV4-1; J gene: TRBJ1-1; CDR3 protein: CASSQSLGNTEAFF; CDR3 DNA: TGCGCCAGCAGCCAATCTCTAGGGAACACTGAAGCTTTCTTT
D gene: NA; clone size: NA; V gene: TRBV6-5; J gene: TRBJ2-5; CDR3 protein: CASSYFPGRVETQYF; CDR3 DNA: TGTGCCAGCAGTTACTTCCCCGGCAGGGTTGAGACCCAGTACTTC
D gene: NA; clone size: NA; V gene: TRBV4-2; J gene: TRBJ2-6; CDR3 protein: CASSPTFYGANVLTF; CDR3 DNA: TGTGCCAGCAGCCCAACATTTTATGGGGCCAACGTCCTGACTTTC
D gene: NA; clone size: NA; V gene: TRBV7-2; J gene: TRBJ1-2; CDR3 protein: CASSVTGIGVYGYTF; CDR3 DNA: TGTGCCAGCAGCGTAACAGGGATAGGGGTCTATGGCTACACCTTC
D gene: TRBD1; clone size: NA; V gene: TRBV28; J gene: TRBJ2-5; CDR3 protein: CASSSSSDREETQYF; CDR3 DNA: TGTGCCAGCAGTTCCTCCTCGGACAGGGAGGAGACCCAGTACTTC
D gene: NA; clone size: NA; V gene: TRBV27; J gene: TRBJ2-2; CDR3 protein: CASSLWGPGELFF; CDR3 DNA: TGTGCCAGCAGTTTGTGGGGGCCCGGGGAGCTGTTTTTT
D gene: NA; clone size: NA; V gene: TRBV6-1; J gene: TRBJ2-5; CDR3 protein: CASNPEDSVWETQYF; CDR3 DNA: TGTGCCAGCAACCCCGAGGACTCTGTCTGGGAGACCCAGTACTTC
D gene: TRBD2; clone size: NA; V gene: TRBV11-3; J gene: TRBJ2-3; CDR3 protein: CASSRPGLANDWDTQYF; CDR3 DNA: TGTGCCAGCAGCCGACCGGGACTAGCGAACGATTGGGATACGCAGTATTTT
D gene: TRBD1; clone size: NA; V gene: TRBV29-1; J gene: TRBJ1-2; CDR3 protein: CSVEGLPGQGARGYTF; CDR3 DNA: TGCAGCGTTGAAGGTCTTCCGGGACAGGGGGCGAGGGGCTACACCTTC
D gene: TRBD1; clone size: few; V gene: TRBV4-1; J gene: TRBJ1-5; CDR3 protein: CASSQMRGRGQPQHF; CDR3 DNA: TGCGCCAGCAGCCAAATGAGAGGCAGGGGGCAGCCCCAGCATTTT
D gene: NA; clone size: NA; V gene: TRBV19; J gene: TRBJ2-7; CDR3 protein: CASSIRTAPYEQYF; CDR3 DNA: TGTGCCAGTAGTATACGGACAGCGCCCTACGAGCAGTACTTC
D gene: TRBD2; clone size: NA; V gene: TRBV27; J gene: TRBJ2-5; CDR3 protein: CASSFGGGGKETQYF; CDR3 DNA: TGTGCCAGCAGTTTTGGCGGGGGGGGGAAAGAGACCCAGTACTTC
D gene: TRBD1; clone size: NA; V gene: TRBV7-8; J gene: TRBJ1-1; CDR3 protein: CASSAGQVNTEAFF; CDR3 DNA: TGTGCCAGCAGCGCAGGACAGGTGAACACTGAAGCTTTCTTT
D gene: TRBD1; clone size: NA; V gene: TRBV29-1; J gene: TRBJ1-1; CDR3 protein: CSVVGTGDWDTEAFF; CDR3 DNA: TGCAGCGTTGTGGGGACAGGGGATTGGGACACTGAAGCTTTCTTT